The 20 T cell receptor beta chains presented below share a single source sample, sequenced in a study of T cell responses to AZD1222 COVID-19 vaccine. This table comes from immunoSEQ multiplex PCR, and its TCRdb copy is limited to in-frame clones, with some not included. Among approximately 130,000 clones listed, 80% to 90% were seen once. Sequencing used peripheral blood, obtained 28 days after the second AZD1222 dose. These receptors were obtained from an adult who received the AZD1222 COVID-19 vaccine.

The rearrangement links TRBV3-1 (or the pseudogene TRBV3-2) to TRBJ2-1, with 10 nucleotides matching TRBD2. Losses at the gene ends were 0 bases for V and 3 bases for J; bases not matched to a gene: 5. Germline V gene lookup returns CDR1 LGHDT and CDR2 YNNKEL (reference sequence). This CDR3 region has 17 residues. CDR3 nucleotide sequence: TGTGCCAGCAGCCAAGACCCAGCGGGGGGGCTCTACAATGAGCAGTTCTTC. This translates into CASSQDPAGGLYNEQFF.

The chain links TRBV7-2 to TRBJ2-7, with D hard to call. V shed 2 bases and J shed 13 bases, with 18 bases lying between them. Germline loops: CDR1 SGHTA, CDR2 FQGNSA. The CDR3 consists of 13 residues. The CDR3: CASSLSPNIRKYF. CDR3 coding DNA: TGTGCCAGCAGCTTAAGTCCGAACATCCGTAAATACTTC.

The chain is built from TRBV10-3 and TRBJ1-2, with a weak D call TRBD1 (5 bases). V was cut by 8 bases and J by 8 bases, with 9 bases left in between. The CDR3 consists of 10 residues. From germline, CDR1 is ENHRY and CDR2 SYGVKD. The CDR3 is CAIGRDGYTF. CDR3 coding DNA: TGTGCCATCGGCAGGGACGGCTACACCTTC.

DNA of the CDR3: TGTGCCAGCAGTCATTCAATTCCGGACAGGGGGGATTCACCCCTCCACTTT. Its translation is CASSHSIPDRGDSPLHF. The chain is built from TRBV6-6 and TRBJ1-6; 10 nucleotides align to TRBD1. J was trimmed by 8 bases and V by 5 bases; bases with no gene match: 12. The CDR3 spans 17 residues. Germline assignment: CDR1 MNHNY and CDR2 SVGAGI (reference sequence).

The rearrangement links TRBV18 to TRBJ1-2, with D hard to call. The V gene lost 0 bases and the J gene lost 7 bases, with 18 bases spanning the gap. The CDR3 totals 16 residues. Germline CDR1 KGHSH, CDR2 LQKENI. The CDR3 loop reads CASSPPRVGSGPGYTF. The CDR3 coding sequence is TGTGCCAGCTCACCACCTCGGGTCGGATCCGGACCTGGCTACACCTTC.

This rearrangement joins TRBV7-2 to TRBJ1-1; D remains ambiguous. The germline V gene has CDR1 SGHTA and CDR2 FQGNSA. This CDR3 is 13 amino acids long. V was shortened by 5 bases and J by 1 base, with 8 bases between the two germline ends. Written as DNA, the CDR3 is TGTGCCAGCAGCCTTGGGAAGAACACTGAAGCTTTCTTT. Its translation: CASSLGKNTEAFF.

The genes are TRBV28 and TRBJ2-4; 9 positions match TRBD1. Trimming removed 4 bases from V and 8 bases from J; junction bases left unmatched: 9. Looked up from germline, CDR1 is MDHEN and CDR2 is SYDVKM. CDR3 length equals 15 residues. The CDR3 DNA reads as TGTGCCAGCAGTTACCAAACAGGGGGCACTGACATTCAGTACTTC. Its translation: CASSYQTGGTDIQYF.

This chain connects TRBV28 to TRBJ1-5; 12 nucleotides line up with TRBD1. The junction had 6 bases not matched to a gene; V was cut back by 7 bases and J by 5 bases. Per germline, CDR1 MDHEN and CDR2 SYDVKM. The CDR3 is made up of 15 amino acids. CDR3 sequence (DNA): TGTGCCAGCACTTATGGGACAGGGGGCTATCAGCCCCAGCATTTT. Translation gives CASTYGTGGYQPQHF.

This rearrangement joins TRBV6-5 to TRBJ1-5; no reliable D call. The CDR3 is made up of 13 amino acids. Trimming shortened V by 5 bases and J by 6 bases, and 11 bases separated the two germline ends. The germline V gene encodes CDR1 MNHEY and CDR2 SVGAGI. CDR3 loop: CASSREARQPQHF. The DNA of the CDR3 is TGTGCCAGCAGTCGGGAGGCGCGTCAGCCCCAGCATTTT.

The chain combines TRBV11-2 with TRBJ2-1; a possible D gene is TRBD2 (5 bases). V was cut by 3 bases and J by 9 bases, with 15 bases left in between. CDR1 SGHAT and CDR2 FQNNGV come from the germline V gene. The length of the CDR3 is 14 residues. CDR3 loop: CASSLSRGILEQFF. DNA for the CDR3: TGTGCCAGCAGCTTGAGTCGAGGGATTCTTGAGCAGTTCTTC.

The chain recombines TRBV5-1 with TRBJ1-6, with D hard to call. V was trimmed by 2 bases and J by 7 bases, leaving 10 bases between them. Germline V gene sequence: CDR1 SGHRS, CDR2 YFSETQ. This CDR3 contains 14 residues. The CDR3 loop is CASSLTYMNSPLHF. DNA of the CDR3: TGCGCCAGCAGCTTAACTTATATGAATTCACCCCTCCACTTT.

The V gene is TRBV4-1, the J gene TRBJ1-2; no clear D gene. Germline V gene data show CDR1 as MGHRA and CDR2 as YSYEKL. V lost 0 bases to trimming and J lost 8 bases, with 13 bases between them. The CDR3 is 14 amino acids. In nucleotides, the CDR3 is TGCGCCAGCAGCCAAGAGGAGGGTGATGAGGGCTACACCTTC. It yields the protein CASSQEEGDEGYTF.

The chain couples TRBV2 to TRBJ1-5; the D gene is possibly TRBD1 (6 bases). V was cut by 6 bases and J by 9 bases, with 18 bases left in between. CDR3 size: 14 residues. CDR1 is SNHLY, CDR2 FYNNEI, per germline. The CDR3: CASRRGYLQSPQHF. CDR3 DNA: TGTGCCAGCAGGAGGGGGTACCTCCAGTCGCCCCAGCATTTT. Complete variable domain (other parts from reference TRBV2 and TRBJ1-5): EPEVTQTPSHQVTQMGQEVILRCVPISNHLYFYWYRQILGQKVEFLVSFYNNEISEKSEIFDDQFSVERPDGSNFTLKIRSTKLEDSAMYFCASRRGYLQSPQHFGDGTRLSIL.

The chain uses TRBV27 and TRBJ2-1, with D possibly being TRBD1 or TRBD2 (7 bases each). V was cut by 8 bases and J by 9 bases, with 26 bases left in between. Germline V CDR1 and CDR2: MNHEY, SMNVEV (reference sequence). This CDR3 contains 16 residues. CDR3 in amino acids: CASSLAEGAGDSEQFF. The CDR3 DNA reads TGTGCCAGCTCCCTAGCGGAGGGGGCGGGGGATAGTGAGCAGTTCTTC.

The chain uses TRBV7-2 and TRBJ1-5; 7 bases align to TRBD1. The CDR3 length is 15 residues. V shed 2 bases and J 10 bases; nucleotides not matched to a gene: 11. In germline, CDR1 is SGHTA, CDR2 FQGNSA. The CDR3 loop is CASSLRDRTISPQHF. In DNA form, the CDR3 reads TGTGCCAGCAGCTTAAGGGACAGAACTATCAGCCCCCAGCATTTT.

The V and J genes are TRBV5-1 and TRBJ1-1; D gene uncertain. Per germline, CDR1 SGHRS and CDR2 YFSETQ. The ends were cut back, 4 bases at V and 8 bases at J, with 21 bases in the middle. The CDR3 runs to 15 residues. The CDR3 loop reads CASSGRTGDGSEAFF. CDR3 nucleotide sequence: TGCGCCAGCAGCGGGCGGACCGGGGATGGTTCGGAAGCTTTCTTT.

This clone showed up just once. The genes are TRBV12-3 or TRBV12-4 and TRBJ1-2; TRBD1 is a possible D gene (6 bases). The V end was cut by 8 bases, the J end by 4 bases, with 11 bases between. The CDR3 has 12 amino acids. The CDR3 nucleotides read TGTGCCAGCCGACAGGCCCTCTATGGCTACACCTTC. Amino acid sequence: CASRQALYGYTF.

The chain combines TRBV7-2 with TRBJ1-2; D is perhaps TRBD1 (5 bases). V was pared by 5 bases and J by 1 base, with 23 bases between. There are 18 residues in the CDR3. The germline V gene has CDR1 SGHTA and CDR2 FQGNSA. DNA of the CDR3: TGTGCCAGCAGCGCCTCCGCGGGGCAGGGATTAATTAACTATGGCTACACCTTC. Translating gives CASSASAGQGLINYGYTF.

The V gene is TRBV5-6, the J gene TRBJ2-1, with D hard to call. The germline V and J ends were trimmed by 1 base and 0 bases, with 11 bases remaining between them. Per germline, CDR1 SGHDT and CDR2 YYEEEE. The CDR3 loop spans 16 amino acids. The CDR3 spells CASSLSRISSYNEQFF. In DNA, the CDR3 is TGTGCCAGCAGCTTGTCGCGGATCAGCTCCTACAATGAGCAGTTCTTC.

The J gene is TRBJ1-2, the V gene TRBV6-5; D possibly corresponds to TRBD1 (5 bases). Germline assignment: CDR1 MNHEY and CDR2 SVGAGI. With 0 bases removed from V and 6 bases from J, the gap between germline ends came to 8 bases. The CDR3 sequence is 13 residues long. The CDR3 is CASSYSGDDGYTF. The CDR3 DNA follows: TGTGCCAGCAGTTACTCAGGGGACGATGGCTACACCTTC.